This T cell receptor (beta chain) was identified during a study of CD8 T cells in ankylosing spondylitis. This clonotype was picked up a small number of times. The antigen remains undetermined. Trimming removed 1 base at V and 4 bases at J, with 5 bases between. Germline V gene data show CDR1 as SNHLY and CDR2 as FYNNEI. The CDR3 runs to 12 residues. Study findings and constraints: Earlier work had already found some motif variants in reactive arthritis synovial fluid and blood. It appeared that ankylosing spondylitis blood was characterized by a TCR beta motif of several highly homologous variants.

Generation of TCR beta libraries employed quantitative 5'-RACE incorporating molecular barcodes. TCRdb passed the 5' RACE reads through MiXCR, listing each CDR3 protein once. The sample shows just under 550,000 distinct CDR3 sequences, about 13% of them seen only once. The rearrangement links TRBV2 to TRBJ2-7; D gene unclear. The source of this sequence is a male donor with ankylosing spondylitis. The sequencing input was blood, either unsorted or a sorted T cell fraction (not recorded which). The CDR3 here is CASSEVRYEQYF. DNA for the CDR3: TGTGCCAGCAGTGAAGTACGGTACGAGCAGTACTTC.